This T cell receptor (beta chain) was recorded in a study of T-cell memory formation after mild COVID-19. Study overall: Each donor largely had its own TCR clusters. The study, taken as a whole, reports: A balance of CD4 and CD8 characterized clones contracting day 15 to 85, whereas later expanders leaned CD4+. The main location of contracting CD4+ clones was CM and EM, and that of contracting CD8+ clones was EMRA.

As concerns this clonotype: No antigen is known for it.

A 5'RACE reaction primed in the constant segment made cDNA libraries of TCR alpha and TCR beta, and these carried sample barcodes and UMIs. One entry per CDR3 protein results from TCRdb running MiXCR on the 5' RACE reads. This sample has around 320,000 distinct CDR3 sequences, with 13% to 15% found just once. Trimming removed 6 bases at V and 5 bases at J, with 16 bases between. Per the germline V gene, CDR1 is SEHNR and CDR2 is FQNEAQ (reference sequence). The CDR3 spans 14 residues. The source is a man younger than 30 who had mild COVID-19 (a few samples of this study predate the infection). Cell type and time point are not known. This rearrangement joins TRBV7-9 to TRBJ1-2, with D possibly TRBD1 on 5 matching bases. The sequenced sample consisted of PBMCs or a T cell subset sorted from them (not recorded which). The CDR3 loop reads CASSSTGTVYGYTF. The CDR3 DNA reads TGTGCCAGCAGTTCTACCGGGACGGTATATGGCTACACCTTC.